A selection of T cell receptor beta chains follows, all from one sample in a study of blood T cell repertoires in COVID-19. The data were produced by immunoSEQ multiplex PCR, yet TCRdb's version contains in-frame clones alone and is incomplete. Here the sample spans about 210,000 clones, about four fifths being singletons. Sequencing was carried out using peripheral blood. The receptor set was obtained from a woman in her thirties or forties with active or convalescent COVID-19. Each CDR3 is given with its conserved first and last residue. A D gene is named only where the DNA matches it firmly. Size tells how often a clone was seen (once, few, many) or the class of an expanded clone, and some rows leave it out.

TRBV28	TRBJ1-2	-	-	TGTGCCAGCAGTTTTTCCGACAGGCCCTATGGCTACACCTTC	CASSFSDRPYGYTF
TRBV5-1	TRBJ1-1	-	-	TGCGCCAGCAGCTCGATACTGGCCAGGCGACCTGAAGCTTTCTTT	CASSSILARRPEAFF
TRBV9	TRBJ1-1	few	-	TGTGCCAGCAGCGGCCTCACAGGAGAGAACACTGAAGCTTTCTTT	CASSGLTGENTEAFF
TRBV28	TRBJ2-7	-	-	TGTGCCAGCACCTTATCATCCTACTTTGAGCAGTACTTC	CASTLSSYFEQYF
TRBV27	TRBJ1-3	-	-	TGTGCCAGCAGTTTGAAGGGGAACGCTGGAAACACCATATATTTT	CASSLKGNAGNTIYF
TRBV7-8	TRBJ1-4	-	TRBD1	TGTGCCAGCAGACCCAGGGGGCAGGGGGGTGAAAAACTGTTTTTT	CASRPRGQGGEKLFF
TRBV6-6	TRBJ1-6	-	-	TGTGCCAGCAGTACCAGCTATAATTCACCCCTCCACTTT	CASSTSYNSPLHF
TRBV30	TRBJ1-2	-	TRBD1	TGTGCCTGGAGTCGGGACAGGGGGCAAGGCTACACCTTC	CAWSRDRGQGYTF
TRBV28	TRBJ2-2	-	-	TGTGCCAGCACCCAAATGGGGCTAGTACAGGGCCAGAACACCGGGGAGCTGTTTTTT	CASTQMGLVQGQNTGELFF
TRBV11-2	TRBJ2-7	-	TRBD2	TGTGCCAGCAGCTCCCCCGGGACTAGTAGGTACGAGCAGTACTTC	CASSSPGTSRYEQYF
TRBV7-2	TRBJ2-3	-	-	TGTGCCAGCAGCGGGAATAGCGCAAATACGCAGTATTTT	CASSGNSANTQYF
TRBV5-1	TRBJ2-3	-	-	TGCGCCAGCAGCTTGGACCGCGGTTCCACAGATACGCAGTATTTT	CASSLDRGSTDTQYF
TRBV24-1	TRBJ2-2	-	-	TGTGCCACCAGTGATTTCTACAGGGCCGGGGAGCTGTTTTTT	CATSDFYRAGELFF
TRBV6-5	TRBJ2-3	-	-	TGTGCCAGTTACTTAGCGGCCCCCACAGATACGCAGTATTTT	CASYLAAPTDTQYF
TRBV6-5	TRBJ1-1	-	-	TGTGCCAGCAGTTACCGAGGGGGGGAAGGGGCTGAAGCTTTCTTT	CASSYRGGEGAEAFF
TRBV3-1/TRBV3-2	TRBJ2-7	-	-	TGTGCCAGCAGCCAAGGTGTCGCAGGGGTCGAGCAGTACTTC	CASSQGVAGVEQYF
TRBV10-3	TRBJ2-3	-	-	TGTGCCACAGGGTTGAGCACAGATACGCAGTATTTT	CATGLSTDTQYF
TRBV5-4	TRBJ1-3	-	-	TGTGCCAGCAACCGTGGGGGGGGAAACACCATATATTTT	CASNRGGGNTIYF
TRBV20-1	TRBJ1-2	once	TRBD1	TGCAGTGCGGAGACAGGGTATGGCTACACCTTC	CSAETGYGYTF
TRBV7-9	TRBJ2-7	-	TRBD2	TGTGCCAGCAGCCACCGACTAGCGGGAGTGGTCGAGCAGTACTTC	CASSHRLAGVVEQYF
TRBV5-5	TRBJ2-7	-	TRBD1	TGTGCCAGCAGCTTGCTAGGACAGGGGGTGTGGGAGCAGTACTTC	CASSLLGQGVWEQYF
TRBV9	TRBJ2-1	-	-	TGTGCCAGCAGCGTACTGAGCGGGTCCGGCAATGAGCAGTTCTTC	CASSVLSGSGNEQFF
TRBV7-9	TRBJ2-6	-	TRBD1	TGTGCCAGCAGCTTCGGGGTTAGGGGGCCCGAGACTGGGGCCAACGTCCTGACTTTC	CASSFGVRGPETGANVLTF